One and the same sample provided the 8 T cell receptor beta chains below, sequenced in a study of T cells in Graves' hyperthyroidism and ophthalmopathy. The TCR beta CDR3 regions underwent amplification using RNA transcripts as the source. RT-PCR in the first round (using the HTBI primer set) targeted the TCR CDR3. TCRdb fed the multiplex PCR reads into MiXCR, producing one record per CDR3 protein. The sample shows roughly 570,000 distinct CDR3 sequences, 15% to 19% of them seen only once. The specimen was blood. The origin of the receptors is a woman between 25 and 40 years old with Graves' hyperthyroidism.

The genes are TRBV6-7 and TRBJ2-7; D is unclear. Being an ORF, TRBV6-7 has a function that is uncertain. Deletions cut 6 bases from V and 5 bases from J, with 11 bases between. CDR3 size: 12 residues. The chain's CDR3 is CASRFRMHEQYF. The CDR3 region has the DNA TGTGCCAGCAGGTTTCGGATGCACGAGCAGTACTTC.

This clonotype was picked up many times. V usage is TRBV29-1 and J usage is TRBJ2-1; D gene uncertain. Trimming stripped 5 bases from V and 10 bases from J, with 12 bases between. CDR1 and CDR2 (germline): SQVTM, ANQGSEA. CDR3 length: 11 residues. In nucleotides, the CDR3 is TGCAGCGTTTCTGACGGGCAAGAGCAGTTCTTC. This sequence encodes CSVSDGQEQFF.

The V and J genes are TRBV10-3 and TRBJ2-1; 9 nucleotides align to TRBD2. Germline trimming cut 10 bases from V and 7 bases from J; bases unmatched to any gene: 11. The CDR3 contains 14 residues. CDR1 and CDR2 (germline): ENHRY, SYGVKD. The CDR3, as DNA: TGTGCCAGCAGGATTAGCGGGAGCCATAATGAGCAGTTCTTC. It is translated as CASRISGSHNEQFF.

This clonotype came up a few times. The V gene is TRBV10-3, the J gene TRBJ2-7; possible D gene TRBD2, 5 bases. Between the trimmed V and J ends, which lost 6 bases and 4 bases, there was a span of 10 bases. The CDR3 contains 12 residues. CDR1 and CDR2 (germline): ENHRY, SYGVKD. The CDR3 DNA follows: TGTGCCATCAGCGTCCGGGGATACGAGCAGTACTTC. It encodes CAISVRGYEQYF.

The gene calls are TRBV7-9 and TRBJ2-7; TRBD1 agrees at 11 bases. CDR3 length equals 17 residues. V lost 3 bases to trimming and J lost 6 bases; unmatched junction nucleotides: 13. Germline V gives CDR1 SEHNR, CDR2 FQNEAQ (reference sequence). In DNA, the CDR3 is TGTGCCAGCAGCTTGGACAGGGGGCAGGTCTCTTTCTCCGAGCAGTACTTC. It specifies CASSLDRGQVSFSEQYF.

This clonotype was found a few times. V and J are TRBV5-6 and TRBJ1-2, with D hard to call. Germline CDR1 is SGHDT and CDR2 is YYEEEE. The germline V and J ends were trimmed by 2 bases and 4 bases, with 15 bases remaining between them. The CDR3 runs to 15 residues. The CDR3 protein is CASSFPGSGPYGYTF. DNA of the CDR3: TGTGCCAGCAGCTTCCCCGGGAGTGGACCCTATGGCTACACCTTC.

There are many counts of this clonotype. The V gene is TRBV27, the J gene TRBJ1-1; possibly TRBD1 for D (5 bases). V lost 4 bases to trimming and J lost 1 base, with 13 bases between them. Per germline, CDR1 MNHEY and CDR2 SMNVEV (reference sequence). The CDR3 is 15 amino acids. The CDR3 sequence: CASSWTSDTNTEAFF. The CDR3 DNA reads TGTGCCAGCAGTTGGACCTCGGACACGAACACTGAAGCTTTCTTT.

This clonotype appeared many times. V gene TRBV20-1 combines with J gene TRBJ2-3, with 9 bases matching TRBD2. CDR3 length: 14 residues. The V segment lost 5 bases and the J segment 2 bases; nucleotides outside the gene matches: 5. Germline V gives CDR1 DFQATT, CDR2 SNEGSKA (reference sequence). Here the CDR3 DNA reads TGCAGTGCTTCCAGACTAGCGGTCACAGATACGCAGTATTTT. As protein: CSASRLAVTDTQYF.